Following are 15 T cell receptor beta chains from one sample sequenced in a study of control samples from healthy donors and cancer patients. Profiled with immunoSEQ multiplex PCR; TCRdb holds only in-frame clones, not every one. The table lists 150,000 or so clones, over 85% of them singletons. Sample: blood. These receptors originate from a man aged 40-50 years in good health.

The rearrangement links TRBV28 to TRBJ1-2; D gene uncertain. The V end was cut by 11 bases, the J end by 1 base, with 14 bases between. CDR3 size: 13 residues. Germline V gene sequence: CDR1 MDHEN, CDR2 SYDVKM. Here the CDR3 DNA reads TGTGCCTCAGGAGTTTCGATTAACTATGGCTACACCTTC. Translation gives CASGVSINYGYTF.

The CDR3 nucleotides read TGTGCCAGCAGGGGGACAGGGGGTGGCGGTGAAAAACTGTTTTTT. Encoded protein: CASRGTGGGGEKLFF. J is TRBJ1-4 and V is TRBV6-5, with 11 bases aligning to TRBD1. The CDR3 sequence is 15 residues long. Per germline, CDR1 MNHEY and CDR2 SVGAGI. V was pared by 6 bases and J by 7 bases, with 7 bases of the junction left unmatched.

J is TRBJ2-7 and V is TRBV4-3; maybe TRBD2 (6 bases). The V end lost 0 bases, the J end lost 7 bases, and 16 bases lay between the germline ends. There are 15 residues in the CDR3. The V gene's germline CDR1 is LGHNA and CDR2 YSLEER. The CDR3 sequence is CASSQDPETAGEQYF. The CDR3 DNA is TGCGCCAGCAGCCAAGATCCGGAGACGGCGGGGGAGCAGTACTTC.

The chain recombines TRBV5-1 with TRBJ1-6; D is unresolved. The CDR3 loop spans 13 amino acids. Germline V gene sequence: CDR1 SGHRS, CDR2 YFSETQ. V lost 3 bases to trimming and J lost 8 bases, with 9 bases between them. The CDR3 nucleotides read TGCGCCAGCAGCTCCGGAGGAGATTCACCCCTCCACTTT. It encodes CASSSGGDSPLHF.

In nucleotides, the CDR3 is TGTGCCAGCAGTCCCGACAGGGGGAGGTACGAGCAGTACTTC. This codes for CASSPDRGRYEQYF. This chain connects TRBV7-2 to TRBJ2-7, with 9 bases lining up with TRBD1. The junction had 7 bases not matched to a gene; V was cut back by 6 bases and J by 4 bases. Germline V lookup: CDR1 SGHTA, CDR2 FQGNSA. The CDR3 totals 14 residues.

V is TRBV5-4 and J is TRBJ1-2; 8 positions agree with TRBD1. CDR3 length: 13 residues. V dropped 3 bases and J dropped 13; count of bases not matched to a gene: 11. The germline V gene encodes CDR1 SGHNT and CDR2 YYREEE (reference sequence). DNA of the CDR3: TGTGCCAGCAGCTCGAACCCTGGACAGGGTGGCACCTTC. Residues: CASSSNPGQGGTF.

The gene calls are TRBV7-2 and TRBJ1-3; possible D gene TRBD1, 6 bases. Trimming took 0 bases from V and 8 from J, leaving 20 bases between them. The CDR3 consists of 17 residues. Germline V gives CDR1 SGHTA, CDR2 FQGNSA. CDR3 in DNA: TGTGCCAGCAGCTTAGCGATGCGACAGGAAGGAGTCGACACCATATATTTT. Protein: CASSLAMRQEGVDTIYF.

CDR3 nucleotides: TGTGCCAGCGGCAATCAGCCCCAGCATTTT. Protein product: CASGNQPQHF. The chain recombines TRBV5-4 with TRBJ1-5; D unresolved. The germline V and J ends were trimmed by 7 bases and 2 bases, with 1 base remaining between them. CDR3 length: 10 amino acids. Germline CDR1 is SGHNT and CDR2 is YYREEE (reference sequence).

This clone was counted only a few times. The gene calls are TRBV3-1 (or the pseudogene TRBV3-2) and TRBJ1-5, with 9 bases that match TRBD1. The CDR3 loop spans 14 amino acids. The ends lost 4 bases at V and 4 bases at J; junction bases unmatched: 2. Germline V gene sequence: CDR1 LGHDT, CDR2 YNNKEL (reference sequence). The CDR3 region is CASSRGTGNQPQHF. The CDR3, as DNA: TGTGCCAGCAGCCGAGGGACAGGGAATCAGCCCCAGCATTTT.

As to this clone: Other DNA sequences within the sample encode an identical CDR3. The chain recombines TRBV6-1 with TRBJ1-5; possible D gene TRBD1, 6 bases. Germline loops: CDR1 MNHNS, CDR2 SASEGT. This CDR3 comprises 13 residues. Trimming shortened V by 3 bases and J by 6 bases, and 9 bases separated the two germline ends. The CDR3 nucleotides are TGTGCCAGCAGTGACAGGGGAGGTCAGCCCCAGCATTTT. Protein product: CASSDRGGQPQHF.

The chain combines TRBV5-5 with TRBJ1-1; 7 nucleotides line up with TRBD1. Germline CDR1 reads SGHKS; CDR2 reads YYEKEE (reference sequence). Unmatched junction bases numbered 7, after V lost 4 bases and J lost 10 bases. This CDR3 contains 12 residues. The CDR3 sequence is CASSTQGVGAFF. The CDR3 DNA reads as TGTGCCAGCAGCACCCAGGGGGTAGGAGCTTTCTTT.

The chain couples TRBV18 to TRBJ1-1, with 7 positions matching TRBD1. J gave up 2 bases and V 7 bases, and 10 bases lay outside the gene matches. The CDR3 runs to 15 residues. Per germline, CDR1 KGHSH and CDR2 LQKENI. The CDR3 here is CASFPPQGRNTEAFF. The CDR3 DNA follows: TGTGCCAGCTTCCCACCACAGGGGAGAAACACTGAAGCTTTCTTT.

The rearrangement uses TRBV10-2 and TRBJ1-3, with D possibly TRBD1 on 5 matching bases. The V end was cut by 10 bases, the J end by 0 bases, with 13 bases between. CDR3 size: 14 residues. Germline CDR1 WSHSY, CDR2 SAAADI. CDR3 coding DNA: TGCGCCACGGCTCAGGGCAGCTCTGGAAACACCATATATTTT. Translating it yields CATAQGSSGNTIYF.

The rearrangement links TRBV5-1 to TRBJ1-2, with a possible D match to TRBD1 (6 bases). The CDR3 totals 14 residues. The V end was cut by 0 bases, the J end by 0 bases, with 6 bases between. The germline CDR1 and CDR2 sequences are SGHRS and YFSETQ. The DNA of the CDR3 is TGCGCCAGCAGCTTGGACAGGGCTAACTATGGCTACACCTTC. Its translation: CASSLDRANYGYTF.

CDR3 sequence (DNA): TGCGCCAGCAGCACGAGCGGGGTTGGATCTGGGGCCAACGTCCTGACTTTC. The encoded protein is CASSTSGVGSGANVLTF. The chain couples TRBV5-1 to TRBJ2-6; 7 bases are a match to TRBD2. V trimming: 4 bases; J trimming: 1 base; junction bases outside the gene matches: 8. Germline values: CDR1 SGHRS, CDR2 YFSETQ. This CDR3 region has 17 residues. The entire variable domain, with the rest obtained from reference TRBV5-1 and TRBJ2-6, is as follows: KAGVTQTPRYLIKTRGQQVTLSCSPISGHRSVSWYQQTPGQGLQFLFEYFSETQRNKGNFPGRFSGRQFSNSRSEMNVSTLELGDSALYLCASSTSGVGSGANVLTFGAGSRLTVL.